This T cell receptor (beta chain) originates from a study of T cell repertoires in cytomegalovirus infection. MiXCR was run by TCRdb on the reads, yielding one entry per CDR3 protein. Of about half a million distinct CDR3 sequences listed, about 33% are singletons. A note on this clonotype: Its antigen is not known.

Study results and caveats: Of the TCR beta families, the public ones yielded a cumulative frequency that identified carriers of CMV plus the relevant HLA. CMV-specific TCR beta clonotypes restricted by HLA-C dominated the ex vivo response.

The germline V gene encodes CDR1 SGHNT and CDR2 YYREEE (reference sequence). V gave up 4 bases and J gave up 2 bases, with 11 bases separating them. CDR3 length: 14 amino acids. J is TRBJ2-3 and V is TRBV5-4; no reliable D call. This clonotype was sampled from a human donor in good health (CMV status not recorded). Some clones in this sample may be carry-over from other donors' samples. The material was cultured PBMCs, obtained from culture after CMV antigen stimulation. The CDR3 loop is CASSRDGDTDTQYF. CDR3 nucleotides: TGTGCCAGCAGCCGAGACGGAGACACAGATACGCAGTATTTT.